What follows is one T cell receptor beta chain and its context. The antigen it binds to is not known. It has no much larger one-base neighbor in the sample; base qualities were not kept. The data originate from a study of regulatory T cells in long-lasting Graves disease (dated by TCRdb to the early 2020s). Looking at the study overall: In the newly diagnosed Graves' disease group, patients had been taking antithyroid drugs for less than 3 months. Patients with persistent Graves' disease were compared with patients with newly diagnosed Graves' disease using TCR sequencing and RNA sequencing of peripheral blood. The study took place in China and was registered as a clinical trial. A total of about 33 samples underwent TCR sequencing: approximately 13 from persistent and around 20 from newly diagnosed Graves' disease patients.

The germline ends are 14 bases apart after V is trimmed by 4 bases and J by 6 bases. The CDR3 starts with the cysteine, ends with the phenylalanine, and has 13 residues. CDR3 DNA only is kept here, 39 bases in frame from base 1. Per the germline V gene, SQVTM is the CDR1 and ANQGSEA is the CDR2. The protocol used for the library was multiplex PCR. The sequencer was an Illumina HiSeq 4000. To build TCR beta libraries, CDR3 regions were amplified by Arm-PCR using iRepertoire HTBI primers. PCR products were gel purified before sequencing. Per the authors' processing: Across samples, around 62 TRBV and approximately 15 TRBJ segments were identified and used for gene usage analysis of CDR3 amino acid clonotypes. COPE and FqMerger were used to merge filtered high-quality paired reads into contigs. BLAST was used to align contigs to the IMGT TRBV, TRBD and TRBJ reference genes, and CDR3 was defined following IMGT. Any clonotype with a frequency above 0.1% was classified as a highly expanded clone. Shannon entropy was used to measure repertoire diversity, and the Gini coefficient was used to measure V-J evenness. Clonotypes shared by more than one individual were considered public. The public reads were reanalyzed by TCRdb: fastp trimming at Q25, MiXCR alignment, in-frame beta chains only. Rows merge per CDR3 protein into single entries with the most common DNA and genes. It is TCRdb's table, rather than the study itself, that gives the V and J calls and clone size. This sample has under 800,000 distinct CDR3 sequences in its table, and roughly 15% of those were observed once. The ten largest clonotypes hold more than 15% of the sample.

The time point label, as the study defines it: newly diagnosed GD, antithyroid drugs for less than 3 months. For both TCR sequencing and RNA sequencing, RNA was extracted from PBMCs in TRIzol. Graves' disease was diagnosed according to American Thyroid Association guidelines. Patients for the study were recruited at an endocrinology department in Xi'an, China. From each patient, 8 to 10 milliliters of peripheral blood was collected into an EDTA anticoagulant tube. Ficoll Paque Plus density gradient separation was used to isolate PBMCs, and no further T cell sorting was done. An Agilent 2100 Bioanalyzer and agarose gel were used to check RNA quality, and a NanoDrop 2000 was used to measure RNA concentration. Study-wide findings and limitations: Patients with persistent disease shared more public clonotypes (around 2,500) than newly diagnosed patients did (more than 900). Compared with newly diagnosed patients, patients with persistent Graves' disease had lower TCR Shannon entropy and fewer highly expanded clones, which suggests clonal expansion. TRBV28, TRBJ1-2 and TRBJ2-5 were preferentially used in persistent disease, while TRBV20-1 and TRBJ2-1 were favored in newly diagnosed disease. Sequencing and analysis were limited to the TCR beta chain. Because the primary lesion, thyroid tissue, could not be accessed, the study looked at peripheral blood alone. As a limitation, the authors acknowledged that the small sample size may reduce accuracy.

These data also featured in a second study, about T cells in Graves' hyperthyroidism and ophthalmopathy. The second investigation adds: Stable Graves' hyperthyroidism was defined as the absence of progression to ophthalmopathy over 18 months of follow-up. Hyperthyroidism patients were newly diagnosed, with disease duration under 2 months, and aged 18 to 65 years. Any patient with an uncontrolled infection, another autoimmune disease, pregnancy or lactation was excluded. Clinical symptoms, serum thyroxine and TRAb, thyroid ultrasound, and orbital computed tomography formed the basis for the diagnoses. A first-round RT-PCR of the TCR CDR3 used the HTBI primer set with the Qiagen OneStep RT-PCR kit. Most expanded thyroid clonotypes (frequency above 0.001) were also found in blood, which suggests that blood repertoires may mirror thyroid immune responses. Ophthalmopathy was separated from stable hyperthyroidism by a 13 V-J signature model, with roughly 88% sensitivity and roughly 81% specificity obtained in cross-validation and 80%/75% obtained in testing. In validation, the model predicted progression to ophthalmopathy a median of around 6.5 months before onset, with over 55% sensitivity and just under 75% specificity. To identify TCR V-J signatures that set the groups apart, the researchers used a discovery cohort of 100 patients, made up of 40 to 45 with Graves' ophthalmopathy and about 59 with stable Graves' hyperthyroidism. Whether ophthalmopathy could be predicted prospectively was tested in an independent validation cohort made up of approximately 19 hyperthyroidism patients plus 17 patients who later progressed to ophthalmopathy. For training and testing, the approximately 97 patients in the discovery cohort were randomly divided in a 7:3 ratio. In roughly six Graves' hyperthyroidism patients, the study also compared T-cell repertoires from thyroid tissue with T-cell repertoires from blood. Following sampling, methimazole starting at 30 mg daily was given to hyperthyroidism patients, and high-dose intravenous methylprednisolone was given to ophthalmopathy patients. Libraries were constructed in a second round of multiplex PCR, after which size selection and purification were carried out. Paired-end sequencing of the libraries was performed with 100 bp reads on an Illumina HiSeq2000. Raw data were processed with SOAPnuke, discarding reads with adapters, uncalled bases, mean Phred below 15, or no exact constant-primer or identifier match. High-quality paired reads were merged with COPE v1.2.5, and unique nucleotide sequences were defined as clonotypes. MiTCR v1.1 was used to align the clonotypes against IMGT TRBV, TRBD and TRBJ reference segments. The analysis included only V-J combinations with a frequency above 0.0001, which together covered 99% to 99.2% of the repertoires. A TCS score was defined as the ratio between F50 (clonal expansion) and ExV (chaos), using BLOSUM62-based TCRdist between CDR3 peptides within each V-J. Welch's t-statistics and random forest reduced roughly 530 V-J features to some 14, which were used in a naive Bayes classifier (R e1071). No statistical method was used to fix the sample size in advance, and group allocation was not hidden from the investigators. According to the paper, TCR Vbeta CDR3 sequencing was carried out on 135 peripheral blood samples, which came from some 41 ophthalmopathy, some 73 hyperthyroidism and about 17 progressor patients.

The receptor comes from a woman in her twenties or thirties with Graves disease. Donor details come from another sample of the same person, matched by shared clones. The chain was built from TRBV29-1 and TRBJ2-3; TRBD2 is perhaps the D gene, given 6 matching bases. The source material was peripheral blood mononuclear cells (PBMCs), sampled at new diagnosis, from a patient treated with antithyroid drugs. The base sequence is TGCAGCGTTGCCGACACTAGCCTTGATACGCAGTATTTT. Translated, this gives CSVADTSLDTQYF.